The sequence of this T cell receptor (beta chain) was determined in a study of shared clonotypes between healthy human individuals. Overall study: A couple of women and a few men aged 18 to 49 served as donors.

This clone has more than one count but fewer than ten. Its antigen is as yet unknown. Profiling relied on immunoSEQ multiplex PCR, and the TCRdb table lists in-frame clones only, not all of them. The sample holds under 1,100,000 clones, more than 65% seen once. Points from the study as a whole: A handful of donors held approximately 4.6% of naive CD4 clonotypes in common.

The origin of this receptor is a man aged 18 to 29 in good health. Material for sequencing was memory CD4+ T cells sorted from blood. Subset described: CD45RA-negative fraction.

CDR3 nucleotides: TGCAGTGCCCCGGGACTCCGGGGCTACACCTTC. This gives the protein CSAPGLRGYTF. The J gene is TRBJ1-2, the V gene TRBV20-1; a possible D gene is TRBD1 (5 bases). V dropped 6 bases and J dropped 8 bases, with 13 bases sitting between them. Germline V lookup: CDR1 DFQATT, CDR2 SNEGSKA (reference sequence). The CDR3 spans 11 residues.